A selection of T cell receptor beta chains follows, all from one sample in a study of blood T cell repertoires in COVID-19. Measured with immunoSEQ multiplex PCR; TCRdb has only the in-frame clones, and not every one. The sample contains about 49,000 clones, around 68% of which appear only once. Input material: peripheral blood. The origin of the receptors is a woman aged 70-85 years with acute or convalescent COVID-19. Both conserved end residues are part of each CDR3. D genes are given only for firm matches. Not every row has a clone size; where given, it reads once, few, many or a size class.

d_gene,abundance,v_gene,j_gene,CDR3aa,CDR3nt
.,.,TRBV7-2,TRBJ1-1,CASSPRGNEAFF,TGTGCCAGCAGCCCCCGAGGGAATGAAGCTTTCTTT
.,.,TRBV28,TRBJ2-5,CASSSTSAYQETQYF,TGTGCCAGCAGTTCAACATCAGCGTACCAAGAGACCCAGTACTTC
TRBD1,.,TRBV5-6,TRBJ1-2,CASSQGTGYGYTF,TGTGCCAGCAGCCAAGGGACAGGATATGGCTACACCTTC
TRBD1,.,TRBV28,TRBJ2-7,CASSWGQGNEQYF,TGTGCCAGCAGCTGGGGACAGGGCAACGAGCAGTACTTC
TRBD2,.,TRBV2,TRBJ2-2,CASSPISGRTGELFF,TGTGCCAGCAGCCCCATTAGCGGGAGAACCGGGGAGCTGTTTTTT
TRBD2,.,TRBV28,TRBJ2-5,CASSFLAGESGTQYF,TGTGCCAGCAGTTTCCTAGCGGGAGAGTCGGGGACCCAGTACTTC
.,.,TRBV4-1,TRBJ2-7,CASSPPGGAHEQYF,TGCGCCAGCAGCCCACCCGGCGGGGCTCACGAGCAGTACTTC
.,.,TRBV7-2,TRBJ1-1,CASTNRAGLTEAFF,TGTGCCAGCACTAACCGGGCAGGGCTCACTGAAGCTTTCTTT
TRBD2,.,TRBV6-9,TRBJ2-3,CASSSSPKRGVTDTQYF,TGTGCCAGCAGTTCCAGCCCCAAGCGGGGGGTGACAGATACGCAGTATTTT
.,.,TRBV7-2,TRBJ2-1,CASRPGAFNEQFF,TGTGCCAGCAGACCGGGAGCCTTCAATGAGCAGTTCTTC
.,.,TRBV3-1/TRBV3-2,TRBJ1-1,CASSQREENTEAFF,TGTGCCAGCAGCCAAAGAGAGGAGAACACTGAAGCTTTCTTT
TRBD1,.,TRBV12-5,TRBJ2-3,CASGWGTGGADTQYF,TGTGCTAGTGGCTGGGGGACAGGGGGCGCAGATACGCAGTATTTT
TRBD1,.,TRBV2,TRBJ1-6,CASRDRKISSYNSPLHF,TGTGCCAGCCGGGACAGGAAGATTAGCTCCTATAATTCACCCCTCCACTTT
TRBD2,.,TRBV2,TRBJ2-1,CATQGTSGGNNEQFF,TGTGCCACCCAGGGGACTAGCGGAGGTAACAATGAGCAGTTCTTC
.,.,TRBV5-1,TRBJ2-3,CASSLAGVDTQYF,TGCGCCAGCAGCTTGGCCGGGGTGGATACGCAGTATTTT
TRBD2,.,TRBV11-3,TRBJ2-3,CASSLDGRAPDTQYF,TGTGCCAGCAGCTTAGATGGGAGGGCCCCCGATACGCAGTATTTT
TRBD1,.,TRBV6-6,TRBJ1-1,CASRGQGHNTEAFF,TGTGCCAGCAGGGGACAGGGCCATAACACTGAAGCTTTCTTT
TRBD2,.,TRBV9,TRBJ2-1,CASSVDAAGSSYNEQFF,TGTGCCAGCAGCGTAGACGCAGCGGGGAGCTCCTACAATGAGCAGTTCTTC
.,.,TRBV7-8,TRBJ2-3,CASTRGSTDTQYF,TGTGCCAGCACCAGGGGAAGCACAGATACGCAGTATTTT
.,.,TRBV5-4,TRBJ1-1,CASSRDERGEAFF,TGTGCCAGCAGCCGAGATGAACGAGGAGAAGCTTTCTTT
TRBD2,medium-sized,TRBV11-2,TRBJ2-7,CASSSSGTSSFDEQYF,TGTGCCAGCAGCTCGTCCGGGACTAGCAGCTTTGACGAGCAGTACTTC
.,few,TRBV27,TRBJ2-7,CASSLHRAYEQYF,TGTGCCAGCAGTCTCCACAGGGCGTACGAGCAGTACTTC
TRBD2,.,TRBV6-5,TRBJ2-5,CASSDAGVRETQYF,TGTGCCAGCTCAGACGCGGGGGTACGGGAGACCCAGTACTTC
.,few,TRBV11-2,TRBJ2-7,CASSLGGSDEQYF,TGTGCCAGCAGCTTAGGAGGTAGCGACGAGCAGTACTTC
TRBD1,.,TRBV30,TRBJ2-5,CAWSPGQGGETQYF,TGTGCCTGGAGTCCTGGACAGGGCGGGGAGACCCAGTACTTC
TRBD2,.,TRBV5-1,TRBJ2-1,CASSSLGLAGTYNEQFF,TGCGCCAGCAGCTCCCTCGGACTAGCGGGGACCTACAATGAGCAGTTCTTC
TRBD1,.,TRBV6-5,TRBJ1-1,CASSSQTGYTEAFF,TGTGCCAGCAGTTCCCAGACAGGGTACACTGAAGCTTTCTTT
.,.,TRBV9,TRBJ1-1,CASAHGGNTEAFF,TGTGCCAGCGCCCACGGGGGTAACACTGAAGCTTTCTTT
.,.,TRBV14,TRBJ1-2,CASSQDRGGYTF,TGTGCCAGCAGCCAAGATAGGGGTGGCTACACCTTC
.,.,TRBV28,TRBJ1-2,CASATQGHSIYGYTF,TGTGCCAGCGCCACACAGGGCCACTCAATCTATGGCTACACCTTC
.,once,TRBV16,TRBJ1-1,CASSQSPQAEAFF,TGTGCCAGCAGCCAATCGCCCCAGGCCGAAGCTTTCTTT
.,.,TRBV4-1,TRBJ1-6,CASSQPFRGWSPLHF,TGCGCCAGCAGCCAACCGTTTCGGGGTTGGTCACCCCTCCACTTT
.,once,TRBV18,TRBJ1-5,CASSRDTYSNQPQHF,TGTGCCAGCTCCCGGGACACGTATAGCAATCAGCCCCAGCATTTT
.,.,TRBV3-1/TRBV3-2,TRBJ1-2,CASSLQQGNGYTF,TGTGCCAGCAGTCTTCAACAGGGTAATGGCTACACCTTC
.,once,TRBV2,TRBJ2-5,CASISGVKETQYF,TGTGCCAGCATCTCGGGGGTGAAGGAGACCCAGTACTTC
TRBD1,many,TRBV11-1,TRBJ1-6,CASSSGTGFFSPLHF,TGTGCCAGCAGCTCCGGGACAGGTTTTTTTTCACCCCTCCACTTT
TRBD2,few,TRBV19,TRBJ2-3,CASSPQRGGTDTQYF,TGTGCCAGTAGTCCCCAGCGGGGGGGCACAGATACGCAGTATTTT
TRBD1,.,TRBV6-1,TRBJ1-5,CASSEALRGLRQGPLGLQHF,TGTGCCAGCAGTGAAGCGCTTCGGGGCCTCCGACAGGGCCCGCTGGGTCTCCAGCATTTT
TRBD2,.,TRBV29-1,TRBJ2-1,CSAIPGLAGLSSYNEQFF,TGCAGCGCCATACCGGGACTAGCGGGTCTCAGCTCCTACAATGAGCAGTTCTTC
.,.,TRBV28,TRBJ2-7,CASSLGDFEQYF,TGTGCCAGCAGTTTAGGAGACTTTGAGCAGTACTTC
TRBD2,.,TRBV7-9,TRBJ2-1,CASSLASGSFHEQFF,TGTGCCAGCAGCTTAGCTAGCGGGAGTTTCCATGAGCAGTTCTTC
.,.,TRBV5-6,TRBJ2-1,CASSFGGNEQFF,TGTGCCAGCAGCTTCGGGGGCAATGAGCAGTTCTTC
TRBD1,.,TRBV4-2,TRBJ1-1,CASSQATGTANTEAFF,TGTGCCAGCAGCCAGGCTACCGGGACAGCGAACACTGAAGCTTTCTTT
TRBD2,few,TRBV9,TRBJ2-1,CASSVVGSGRAYNEQFF,TGTGCCAGCAGCGTAGTTGGTAGCGGGAGGGCCTACAATGAGCAGTTCTTC
TRBD2,.,TRBV3-1/TRBV3-2,TRBJ2-7,CASSPRGGREEQYF,TGTGCCAGCAGCCCCCGCGGGGGGCGGGAGGAGCAGTACTTC
.,few,TRBV2,TRBJ2-7,CASSRGSYEQYF,TGTGCCAGCAGTCGAGGATCCTACGAGCAGTACTTC
.,.,TRBV29-1,TRBJ2-3,CSVEEGSTDTQYF,TGCAGCGTTGAAGAGGGCAGCACAGATACGCAGTATTTT
TRBD1,.,TRBV6-6,TRBJ2-7,CASVGTAHYEQYF,TGTGCCAGCGTTGGGACAGCCCACTACGAGCAGTACTTC